Below, 12 T cell receptor beta chains from the same sample are listed, as sequenced in a study of blood T cell repertoires in COVID-19. Some clones are missing from TCRdb's copy, which holds only in-frame ones; the method was immunoSEQ multiplex PCR. Seen here are approximately 65,000 clones, approximately 90% observed once, and the top ten hold 4.5% to 5.5%. Sequenced sample: peripheral blood. These receptors came from a woman aged 18-35 years with acute or convalescent COVID-19.

V is TRBV4-1 and J is TRBJ1-1, with no clear D. The V end lost 4 bases, the J end lost 4 bases, and 13 bases lay between the germline ends. The CDR3 sequence is 14 residues long. Germline V gene sequence: CDR1 MGHRA, CDR2 YSYEKL. The CDR3 loop reads CASSLDTRATEAFF. CDR3 nucleotides: TGCGCCAGCAGCCTCGACACTAGGGCCACTGAAGCTTTCTTT.

J is TRBJ2-1 and V is TRBV5-1; no clear D gene. V was trimmed by 1 base and J by 4 bases, leaving 9 bases between them. CDR1 and CDR2 (germline): SGHRS, YFSETQ. This CDR3 region has 14 residues. CDR3 region: CASSLQQPYNEQFF. The CDR3 DNA reads as TGCGCCAGCAGCTTGCAACAGCCTTACAATGAGCAGTTCTTC.

The gene calls are TRBV6-5 and TRBJ2-7, with D maybe TRBD1 (6 bases). The germline gives CDR1 MNHEY, CDR2 SVGAGI. V was cut by 11 bases and J by 1 base, with 15 bases left in between. CDR3 length: 13 amino acids. The CDR3 DNA sequence: TGTGCCTCCAGCAGGGGACCGTCCTACGAGCAGTACTTC. Protein product: CASSRGPSYEQYF.

The V call is TRBV7-8, the J call TRBJ2-3; 11 bases are shared with TRBD2. This CDR3 is 19 amino acids long. The V gene's germline CDR1 is SGHVS and CDR2 FQNEAQ. After removal of 2 bases from V and 2 bases from J, the junction contained 12 bases not matched to a gene. CDR3 nucleotides: TGTGCCAGCAGCTTACGGCCCAGAGGGACTAGCGGCCCCACAGATACGCAGTATTTT. Amino acids: CASSLRPRGTSGPTDTQYF.

CDR3 DNA sequence: TGTGCCAGCAGCGCAACCCTCTCAGAATCGAACACCGGGGAGCTGTTTTTT. Translating it yields CASSATLSESNTGELFF. The chain employs TRBV7-6 and TRBJ2-2; D remains unclear. The ends were cut back, 5 bases at V and 0 bases at J, with 16 bases in the middle. Per the germline V gene, CDR1 is SGHVS and CDR2 is FNYEAQ. The CDR3 is 17 amino acids. The full variable domain, with the rest looked up from reference TRBV7-6 and TRBJ2-2, is GAGVSQSPRYKVTKRGQDVALRCDPISGHVSLYWYRQALGQGPEFLTYFNYEAQQDKSGLPNDRFSAERPEGSISTLTIQRTEQRDSAMYRCASSATLSESNTGELFFGEGSRLTVL.

The rearrangement joins TRBV7-2 to TRBJ2-6; 8 bases agree with TRBD1. Per the germline V gene, CDR1 is SGHTA and CDR2 is FQGNSA. J was trimmed by 0 bases and V by 5 bases; bases with no gene match: 9. This CDR3 spans 18 amino acids. The CDR3 sequence: CASSARQGPFSGANVLTF. The CDR3 DNA is TGTGCCAGCAGCGCGCGACAGGGGCCCTTCTCTGGGGCCAACGTCCTGACTTTC.

The rearrangement joins TRBV27 to TRBJ2-1; TRBD2 matches at 13 bases. The trim removed 10 bases at V and 1 base at J, leaving 10 bases unmatched. Looked up from germline, CDR1 is MNHEY and CDR2 is SMNVEV (reference sequence). The CDR3 totals 17 residues. The CDR3, as DNA: TGTGCCACCACGGGACTAGCGGGATCGGGTTCCTACAATGAGCAGTTCTTC. Translated: CATTGLAGSGSYNEQFF.

This sequence joins TRBV7-9 and TRBJ1-2, with D possibly matching TRBD1 (5 bases). The V end lost 5 bases, the J end lost 4 bases, and 23 bases lay between the germline ends. In germline, CDR1 is SEHNR, CDR2 FQNEAQ (reference sequence). The CDR3 contains 17 residues. CDR3 nucleotide sequence: TGTGCCAGCAGCGTCGATGGTGGGGTCTCCGGGGGCTATGGCTACACCTTC. Protein: CASSVDGGVSGGYGYTF.

The rearrangement uses TRBV3-1 (or the pseudogene TRBV3-2) and TRBJ2-7, with D perhaps TRBD1 (6 bases). The CDR3 is made up of 11 amino acids. Trimming stripped 5 bases from V and 9 bases from J, with 11 bases between. CDR1 and CDR2 (germline): LGHDT, YNNKEL (reference sequence). CDR3 in amino acids: CASSGTLGQYF. CDR3 nucleotide sequence: TGTGCCAGCAGCGGGACATTGGGGCAGTACTTC.

V gene TRBV14 combines with J gene TRBJ2-7; weak D call: TRBD1 (5 bases). V was cut by 1 base and J by 1 base, with 11 bases left in between. Germline V gives CDR1 SGHDN, CDR2 FVKESK. This CDR3 has 15 amino acids. The CDR3 is CASSQGGTGSYEQYF. The CDR3, as DNA: TGTGCCAGCAGCCAAGGAGGTACAGGATCCTACGAGCAGTACTTC.

The chain combines TRBV7-8 with TRBJ2-5, with a tentative D call TRBD2 (5 bases). Looked up from germline, CDR1 is SGHVS and CDR2 is FQNEAQ. V shed 4 bases and J shed 4 bases, with 7 bases lying between them. The CDR3 covers 12 residues. CDR3 bases: TGTGCCAGCAGCTCCGCGGGAGAGACCCAGTACTTC. Protein: CASSSAGETQYF.

This clone turned up a few times. The chain recombines TRBV3-1 (or the pseudogene TRBV3-2) with TRBJ2-3, with 7 bases matching TRBD2. Germline V lookup: CDR1 LGHDT, CDR2 YNNKEL (reference sequence). The V gene end was trimmed by 8 bases and the J gene end by 3 bases; junction bases not matched to a gene: 8. The CDR3 totals 14 residues. The CDR3 DNA follows: TGTGCCAGCTCTGGCCAGGGAGGGACAGATACGCAGTATTTT. This sequence encodes CASSGQGGTDTQYF.